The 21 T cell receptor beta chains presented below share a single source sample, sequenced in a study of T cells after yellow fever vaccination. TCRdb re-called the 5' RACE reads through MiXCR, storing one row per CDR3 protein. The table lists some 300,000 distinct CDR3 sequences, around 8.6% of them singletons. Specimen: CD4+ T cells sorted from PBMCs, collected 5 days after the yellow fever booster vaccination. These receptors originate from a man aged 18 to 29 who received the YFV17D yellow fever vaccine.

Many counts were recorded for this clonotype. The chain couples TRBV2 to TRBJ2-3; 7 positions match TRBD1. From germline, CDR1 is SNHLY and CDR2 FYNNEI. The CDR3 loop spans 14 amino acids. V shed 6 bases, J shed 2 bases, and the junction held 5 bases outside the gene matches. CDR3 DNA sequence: TGTGCCAGCAGCCGGGACAGACTCACAGATACGCAGTATTTT. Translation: CASSRDRLTDTQYF.

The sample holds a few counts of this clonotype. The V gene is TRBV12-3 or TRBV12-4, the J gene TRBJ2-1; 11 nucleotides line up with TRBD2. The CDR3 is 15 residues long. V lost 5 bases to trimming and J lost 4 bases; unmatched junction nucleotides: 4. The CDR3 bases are TGTGCCAGCAGTCTGGGACTAGCGGAGTACAATGAGCAGTTCTTC. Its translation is CASSLGLAEYNEQFF.

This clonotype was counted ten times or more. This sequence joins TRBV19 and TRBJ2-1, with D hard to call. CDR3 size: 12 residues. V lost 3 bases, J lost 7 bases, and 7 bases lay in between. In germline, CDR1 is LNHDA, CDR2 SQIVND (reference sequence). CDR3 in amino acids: CASSIPPNEQFF. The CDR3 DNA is TGTGCCAGTAGTATTCCCCCGAATGAGCAGTTCTTC.

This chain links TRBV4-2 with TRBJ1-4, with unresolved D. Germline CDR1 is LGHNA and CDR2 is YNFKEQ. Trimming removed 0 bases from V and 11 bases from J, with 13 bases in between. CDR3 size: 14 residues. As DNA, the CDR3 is TGTGCCAGCAGCCAAGATCTGACGGTGGGGAAACTGTTTTTT. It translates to CASSQDLTVGKLFF.

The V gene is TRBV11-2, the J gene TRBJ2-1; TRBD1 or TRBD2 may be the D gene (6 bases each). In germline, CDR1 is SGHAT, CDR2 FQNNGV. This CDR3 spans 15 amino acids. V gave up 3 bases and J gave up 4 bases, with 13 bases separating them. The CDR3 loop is CASSFSGALYNEQFF. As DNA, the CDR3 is TGTGCCAGCAGCTTTTCGGGGGCGCTATACAATGAGCAGTTCTTC.

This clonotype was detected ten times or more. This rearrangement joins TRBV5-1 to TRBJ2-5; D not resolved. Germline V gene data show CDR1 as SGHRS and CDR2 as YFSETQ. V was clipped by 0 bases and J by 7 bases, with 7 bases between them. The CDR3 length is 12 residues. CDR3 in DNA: TGCGCCAGCAGCTTGGGTCTCGGGACCCAGTACTTC. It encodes CASSLGLGTQYF.

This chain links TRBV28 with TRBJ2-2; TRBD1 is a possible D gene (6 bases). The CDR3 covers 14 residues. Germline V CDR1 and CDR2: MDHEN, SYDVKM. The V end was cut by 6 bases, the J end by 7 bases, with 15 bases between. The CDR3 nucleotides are TGTGCCAGCAGCATAGGGGGAGTTGGCGGGGAGCTGTTTTTT. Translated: CASSIGGVGGELFF.

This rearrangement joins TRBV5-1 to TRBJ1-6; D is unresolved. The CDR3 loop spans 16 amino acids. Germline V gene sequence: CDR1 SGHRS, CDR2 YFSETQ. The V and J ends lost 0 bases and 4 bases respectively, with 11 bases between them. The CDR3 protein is CASSLDGTAYNSPLHF. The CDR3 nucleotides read TGCGCCAGCAGCTTGGACGGAACCGCATATAATTCACCCCTCCACTTT.

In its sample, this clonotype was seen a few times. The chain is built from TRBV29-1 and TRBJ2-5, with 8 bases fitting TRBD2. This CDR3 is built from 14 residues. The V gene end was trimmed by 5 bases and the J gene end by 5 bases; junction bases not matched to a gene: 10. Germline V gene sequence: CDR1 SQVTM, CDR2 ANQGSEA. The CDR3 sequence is CSVSGGGHRETQYF. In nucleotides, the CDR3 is TGCAGCGTTTCCGGGGGGGGGCATCGTGAGACCCAGTACTTC.

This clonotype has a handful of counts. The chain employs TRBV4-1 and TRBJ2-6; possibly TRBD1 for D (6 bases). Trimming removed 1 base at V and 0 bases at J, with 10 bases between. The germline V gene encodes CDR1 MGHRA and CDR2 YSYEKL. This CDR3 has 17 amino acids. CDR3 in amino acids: CASSQGRGFSGANVLTF. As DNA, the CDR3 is TGCGCCAGCAGCCAAGGCAGGGGATTCTCTGGGGCCAACGTCCTGACTTTC.

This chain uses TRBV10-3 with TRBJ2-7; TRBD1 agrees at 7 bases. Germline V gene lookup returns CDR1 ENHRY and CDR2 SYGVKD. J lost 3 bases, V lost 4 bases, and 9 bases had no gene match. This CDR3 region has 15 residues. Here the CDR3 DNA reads TGTGCCATCAGTGCGTACACAGGGGAGAACTACGAGCAGTACTTC. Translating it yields CAISAYTGENYEQYF.

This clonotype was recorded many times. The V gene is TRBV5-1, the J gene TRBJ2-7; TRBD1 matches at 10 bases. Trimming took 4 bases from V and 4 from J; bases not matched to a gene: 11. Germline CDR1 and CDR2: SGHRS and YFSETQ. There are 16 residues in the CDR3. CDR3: CASSREPGQGLYEQYF. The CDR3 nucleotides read TGCGCCAGCAGCCGAGAGCCGGGACAGGGGCTGTACGAGCAGTACTTC.

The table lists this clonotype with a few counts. The CDR3 loop is CSARDLRGGVYGYTF. The CDR3 bases are TGCAGTGCTAGAGATTTAAGGGGCGGAGTCTATGGCTACACCTTC. The chain couples TRBV20-1 to TRBJ1-2, with D perhaps TRBD1 (5 bases). This CDR3 has 15 amino acids. Trimming shortened V by 0 bases and J by 4 bases, and 15 bases separated the two germline ends. CDR1 is DFQATT, CDR2 SNEGSKA, per germline (reference sequence).

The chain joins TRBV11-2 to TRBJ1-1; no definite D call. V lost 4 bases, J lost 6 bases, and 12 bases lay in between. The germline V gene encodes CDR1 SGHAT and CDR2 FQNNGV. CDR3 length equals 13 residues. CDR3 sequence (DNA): TGTGCCAGCAGCTCGCAGCTCGTCCCTGAAGCTTTCTTT. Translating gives CASSSQLVPEAFF.

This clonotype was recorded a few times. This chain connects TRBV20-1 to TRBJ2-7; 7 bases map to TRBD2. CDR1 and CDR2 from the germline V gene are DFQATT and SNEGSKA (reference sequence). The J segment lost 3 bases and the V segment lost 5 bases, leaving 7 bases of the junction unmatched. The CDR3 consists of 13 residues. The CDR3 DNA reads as TGCAGTGCTGTCTGGGGGGGTGGCTACGAGCAGTACTTC. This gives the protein CSAVWGGGYEQYF.

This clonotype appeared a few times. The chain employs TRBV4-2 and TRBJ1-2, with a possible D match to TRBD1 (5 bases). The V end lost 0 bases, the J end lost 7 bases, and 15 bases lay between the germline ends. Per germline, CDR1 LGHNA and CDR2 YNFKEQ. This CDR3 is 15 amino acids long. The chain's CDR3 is CASSQDMGRVPGYTF. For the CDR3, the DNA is TGTGCCAGCAGCCAAGATATGGGCAGGGTACCTGGCTACACCTTC.

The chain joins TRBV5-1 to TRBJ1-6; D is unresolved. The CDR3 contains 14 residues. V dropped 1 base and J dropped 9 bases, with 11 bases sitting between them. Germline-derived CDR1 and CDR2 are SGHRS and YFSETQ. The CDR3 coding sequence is TGCGCCAGCAGCTTGCCCGCCGCGGGTTCACCCCTCCACTTT. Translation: CASSLPAAGSPLHF.

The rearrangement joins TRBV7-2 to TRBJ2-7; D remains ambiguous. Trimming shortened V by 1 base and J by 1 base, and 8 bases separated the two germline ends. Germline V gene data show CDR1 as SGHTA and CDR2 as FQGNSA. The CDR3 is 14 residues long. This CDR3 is CASSLVAGSYEQYV. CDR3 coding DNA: TGTGCCAGCAGCTTAGTGGCAGGATCCTACGAGCAGTACGTC.

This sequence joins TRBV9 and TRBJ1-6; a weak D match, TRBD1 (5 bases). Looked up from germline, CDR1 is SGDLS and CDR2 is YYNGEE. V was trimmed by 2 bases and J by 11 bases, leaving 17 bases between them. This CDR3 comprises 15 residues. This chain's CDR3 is CASSVEQGSYAPLHF. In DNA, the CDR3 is TGTGCCAGCAGCGTGGAGCAGGGAAGTTATGCACCCCTCCACTTT.

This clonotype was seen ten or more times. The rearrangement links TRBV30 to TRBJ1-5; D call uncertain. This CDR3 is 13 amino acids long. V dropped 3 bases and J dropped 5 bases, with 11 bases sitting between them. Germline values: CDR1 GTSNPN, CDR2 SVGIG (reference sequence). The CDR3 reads CAWRGSDYQPQHF. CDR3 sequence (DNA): TGTGCCTGGAGAGGCAGCGACTATCAGCCCCAGCATTTT. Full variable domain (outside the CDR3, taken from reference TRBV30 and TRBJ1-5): SQTIHQWPATLVQPVGSPLSLECTVEGTSNPNLYWYRQAAGRGLQLLFYSVGIGQISSEVPQNLSASRPQDRQFILSSKKLLLSDSGFYLCAWRGSDYQPQHFGDGTRLSIL.

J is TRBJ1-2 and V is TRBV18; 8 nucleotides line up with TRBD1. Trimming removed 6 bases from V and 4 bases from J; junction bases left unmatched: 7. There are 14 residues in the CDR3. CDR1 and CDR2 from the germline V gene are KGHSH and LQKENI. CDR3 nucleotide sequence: TGTGCCAGCTCCGGACAGGGAGGGGCCTATGGCTACACCTTC. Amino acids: CASSGQGGAYGYTF.